This TCR beta chain appears in the sequencing data of a study of control samples from healthy donors and cancer patients (dated by TCRdb to 2018 to 2021). Trimming leaves V shorter by 5 bases and J shorter by 5 bases, with the junction holding 5 bases beyond the gene matches. The germline V gene (reference sequence) sets CDR1 to SEHNR and CDR2 to FQNEAQ. Spanning cysteine to phenylalanine, the CDR3 consists of 13 amino acids. The kept DNA is CDR3 alone, 39 bases in frame from the first base. Preparation of the library involved the immunoSEQ multiplex PCR assay. In TCRdb, the immuneACCESS table is reduced to in-frame sequences with V and J assigned. These tables do not hold every clone; where another copy was compared, an unresolved V gene accounts for under half, and the others remain unexplained. The sample table records about 110,000 clones; 70% to 85% of these occur just once. The ten largest account for approximately 7% of the sample.

This clone was picked up one time. Which antigen it targets is not known. Per-base quality was not reported, and no clone a single base away is much larger than it. The TCR was taken from a man younger than 30 in good health. The sequence links TRBV7-9 to TRBJ2-5, with 7 central nucleotides matching TRBD2. Sequenced input: blood. CDR3 loop: CASSTSARETQYF. The nucleotide sequence is TGTGCCAGCAGCACTAGCGCTAGGGAGACCCAGTACTTC.